The 14 T cell receptor beta chains given below trace back to one sample, sequenced in a study of beta chain features in type 1 diabetes. Study results and caveats: TCRB CDR3s were moderately but significantly shorter in Type 1 diabetes patients in all four CD4+ subsets.

No antigen is known for these receptors. All of the isolated RNA was reverse transcribed, so expressed TCRB transcripts were sequenced. The data were produced by immunoSEQ multiplex PCR, yet TCRdb's version contains in-frame clones alone and is incomplete. The table lists 500,000 to 800,000 clones, roughly 12% of them singletons, with around 0.12% in the top ten. The sequencing sample was made of naive CD4+ T cells from blood. The receptors were gathered from a man aged 25 to 40 with type 1 diabetes.

This clone occurred a few times. The V gene is TRBV7-9, the J gene TRBJ1-3; D unresolved. Germline CDR1 reads SEHNR; CDR2 reads FQNEAQ (reference sequence). This CDR3 spans 13 amino acids. The germline V and J ends were trimmed by 5 bases and 1 base, with 6 bases remaining between them. The CDR3 loop is CASSPVSGNTIYF. CDR3 in DNA: TGTGCCAGCAGCCCCGTTTCTGGAAACACCATATATTTT.

This clone has only a few counts. The CDR3 spells CASSLLGLAGGPGEQYF. The DNA of the CDR3 is TGTGCCAGCAGCTTATTGGGACTAGCGGGGGGGCCTGGCGAGCAGTACTTC. V gene TRBV7-2 combines with J gene TRBJ2-7; TRBD2 matches 16 bases. Germline-derived CDR1 and CDR2 are SGHTA and FQGNSA. The CDR3 has 17 residues. V was clipped by 2 bases and J by 6 bases; unmatched bases: 7.

The CDR3 loop is CASSHAGTGSYGYTF. For the CDR3, the DNA is TGCGCCAGCAGCCATGCCGGGACAGGGTCCTATGGCTACACCTTC. The chain combines TRBV4-3 with TRBJ1-2; 9 nucleotides agree with TRBD1. V dropped 3 bases and J dropped 4; count of bases not matched to a gene: 6. CDR1 and CDR2 from the germline V gene are LGHNA and YSLEER. This CDR3 has 15 amino acids.

This clone was detected a few times. The chain links TRBV14 to TRBJ2-5; TRBD1 aligns across 12 bases. Germline CDR1 is SGHDN and CDR2 is FVKESK. Trimming removed 1 base from V and 5 bases from J; junction bases left unmatched: 5. The CDR3 runs 16 residues. CDR3 residues: CASSQVWDRGLETQYF. CDR3 DNA: TGTGCCAGCAGCCAAGTCTGGGACAGGGGGCTTGAGACCCAGTACTTC.

The chain carries TRBV28 and TRBJ2-3; D remains unclear. V dropped 11 bases and J dropped 5 bases, with 17 bases sitting between them. CDR3 length: 13 residues. Germline lookup yields CDR1 MDHEN and CDR2 SYDVKM. In nucleotides, the CDR3 is TGTGCCTCCGAGGTTGGAATTGGAGATACGCAGTATTTT. Amino acid sequence: CASEVGIGDTQYF.

This clone was seen more than once but under ten times. V gene TRBV30 combines with J gene TRBJ2-1; 7 positions agree with TRBD2. The germline CDR1 and CDR2 sequences are GTSNPN and SVGIG (reference sequence). After removal of 8 bases from V and 8 bases from J, the junction contained 18 bases not matched to a gene. This CDR3 has 15 residues. For the CDR3, the DNA is TGTGCCCGAAGTCGTGGCGGGGGTCCTTACGATGAGCAGTTCTTC. Amino acid sequence: CARSRGGGPYDEQFF. The full variable domain, completed using reference TRBV30 and TRBJ2-1, is SQTIHQWPATLVQPVGSPLSLECTVEGTSNPNLYWYRQAAGRGLQLLFYSVGIGQISSEVPQNLSASRPQDRQFILSSKKLLLSDSGFYLCARSRGGGPYDEQFFGPGTRLTVL.

The chain links TRBV29-1 to TRBJ2-7, with D possibly TRBD1 on 5 matching bases. This CDR3 has 13 amino acids. Trimming took off 5 bases at V and 3 bases at J, with 14 bases between the two ends. CDR1 and CDR2 from the germline V gene are SQVTM and ANQGSEA. The CDR3 DNA reads TGCAGCGTTCGTGGGGCCTCATACTACGAGCAGTACTTC. Its protein product is CSVRGASYYEQYF.

The chain carries TRBV28 and TRBJ1-2; weak D call: TRBD1 (6 bases). CDR3 length: 13 residues. Germline CDR1 MDHEN, CDR2 SYDVKM. Deletions cut 10 bases from V and 5 bases from J, with 17 bases between. CDR3 sequence (DNA): TGTGCCATCCCTTCAGGACAGTTTTATGGCTACACCTTC. This codes for CAIPSGQFYGYTF.

The chain links TRBV7-2 to TRBJ1-2; D is unclear. CDR3 length: 11 residues. Germline V gives CDR1 SGHTA, CDR2 FQGNSA. The V and J ends lost 3 bases and 7 bases respectively, with 6 bases between them. The DNA of the CDR3 is TGTGCCAGCAGCTTGGATTTTGGCTACACCTTC. It specifies CASSLDFGYTF.

The J gene is TRBJ2-7, the V gene TRBV25-1; D remains ambiguous. Germline loops: CDR1 MGHDK, CDR2 SYGVNS. This CDR3 is 14 amino acids long. The germline V and J ends were trimmed by 2 bases and 1 base, with 9 bases remaining between them. This CDR3 reads CASSERRASYEQYF. CDR3 coding DNA: TGTGCCAGCAGTGAACGTAGGGCGTCCTACGAGCAGTACTTC.

This clone was seen more than once but under ten times. This chain uses TRBV9 with TRBJ2-3, with D possibly TRBD1 on 5 matching bases. CDR1 and CDR2 from the germline V gene are SGDLS and YYNGEE. The V and J ends lost 4 bases and 3 bases respectively, with 15 bases between them. This CDR3 region has 15 residues. In nucleotides, the CDR3 is TGTGCCAGCAGCCTCCGACAGAGAAGGACAGATACGCAGTATTTT. Protein sequence: CASSLRQRRTDTQYF.

V gene TRBV11-2 combines with J gene TRBJ1-2; TRBD1 might be the D (6 bases). Germline assignment: CDR1 SGHAT and CDR2 FQNNGV. The V and J ends lost 6 bases and 0 bases respectively, with 14 bases between them. CDR3 length: 15 residues. CDR3: CASSEDSSANYGYTF. CDR3 sequence (DNA): TGTGCCAGCAGTGAGGACAGTTCAGCTAACTATGGCTACACCTTC.

The V and J genes are TRBV7-9 and TRBJ2-7; TRBD1 matches at 9 bases. V shed 3 bases and J 5 bases; nucleotides not matched to a gene: 11. The CDR3 runs to 16 residues. Looked up from germline, CDR1 is SEHNR and CDR2 is FQNEAQ (reference sequence). This CDR3 reads CASSFIPGQGSHEQYF. CDR3 nucleotides: TGTGCCAGCAGCTTTATCCCGGGACAGGGATCCCACGAGCAGTACTTC.

This clone appeared a few times. The chain carries TRBV9 and TRBJ2-5; 7 bases map to TRBD2. Germline trimming cut 0 bases from V and 5 bases from J; bases unmatched to any gene: 7. This CDR3 contains 15 residues. The germline V gene has CDR1 SGDLS and CDR2 YYNGEE. The CDR3 DNA follows: TGTGCCAGCAGCGTAGAGGGTCGGGGGGACGAGACCCAGTACTTC. Residues: CASSVEGRGDETQYF.